This passage covers 20 T cell receptor beta chains from one sample sequenced in a study of T-cell memory formation after mild COVID-19. TCRdb ran MiXCR on the 5' RACE reads and lists one entry per CDR3 protein. Here the sample spans over 250,000 distinct CDR3 sequences, roughly 15% being singletons. Sequencing was performed on PBMCs or a T cell subset sorted from them (not recorded which). Receptors were obtained from a man between 18 and 29 years old who had mild COVID-19 (a few samples of this study predate the infection). Cell type and time point are not known.

The chain carries TRBV27 and TRBJ1-5; 9 bases are a match to TRBD1. The CDR3 length is 15 residues. In germline, CDR1 is MNHEY, CDR2 SMNVEV (reference sequence). V trimming: 5 bases; J trimming: 7 bases; junction bases outside the gene matches: 9. In DNA form, the CDR3 reads TGTGCCAGCAGTCTTTACAGGGGGCTTGGCCAGCCCCAGCATTTT. Its protein product is CASSLYRGLGQPQHF.

The chain has TRBV14 and TRBJ2-5; no clear D gene. The CDR3 is 16 amino acids. In germline, CDR1 is SGHDN, CDR2 FVKESK. Trimming cost V 0 bases and J 4 bases, with 15 bases left between them. The CDR3: CASSQERRPFGETQYF. CDR3 DNA sequence: TGTGCCAGCAGCCAAGAACGCCGCCCCTTCGGAGAGACCCAGTACTTC.

For this clonotype: The CDR3 end shows no conserved phenylalanine or tryptophan, and so a read error is likely. The chain joins TRBV5-1 to TRBJ1-2; 11 bases map to TRBD1. With V trimmed by 4 bases and J by 8 bases, 7 bases remained unmatched. Germline loops: CDR1 SGHRS, CDR2 YFSETQ. The CDR3 has 14 amino acids. CDR3 amino acids: CASSTGQGARGYTL. The CDR3 DNA follows: TGCGCCAGCAGCACCGGACAGGGGGCGCGCGGCTACACCTTA.

The J gene is TRBJ1-5, the V gene TRBV18; TRBD1 might be the D (6 bases). The CDR3 is 16 residues long. In germline, CDR1 is KGHSH, CDR2 LQKENI. V lost 4 bases and J lost 1, with 14 bases in between. CDR3 in DNA: TGTGCCAGCTCACTGTCTACAGGGCCAAGCAATCAGCCCCAGCATTTT. It translates to CASSLSTGPSNQPQHF.

V gene TRBV7-9 combines with J gene TRBJ2-6; the D gene could be TRBD1 or TRBD2 (6 bases each). From germline, CDR1 is SEHNR and CDR2 FQNEAQ (reference sequence). The ends were cut back, 0 bases at V and 0 bases at J, with 12 bases in the middle. The CDR3 spans 18 residues. Here the CDR3 reads CASSLALQGLSGANVLTF. The CDR3 DNA follows: TGTGCCAGCAGCTTAGCCCTACAGGGACTCTCTGGGGCCAACGTCCTGACTTTC.

The rearrangement uses TRBV29-1 and TRBJ2-1, with 9 nucleotides matching TRBD2. Per germline, CDR1 SQVTM and CDR2 ANQGSEA. V lost 6 bases and J lost 5; bases outside the gene matches: 5. The CDR3 sequence is 13 residues long. Written as DNA, the CDR3 is TGCAGCGTGCGGGGGGGCCTCAACAATGAGCAGTTCTTC. Its translation is CSVRGGLNNEQFF.

This clonotype was detected only once. The V gene is TRBV5-1, the J gene TRBJ2-1; 7 bases are a match to TRBD2. Germline V CDR1 and CDR2: SGHRS, YFSETQ. The CDR3 consists of 14 residues. V lost 4 bases and J lost 7; bases outside the gene matches: 8. The CDR3 region has the DNA TGCGCCAGCAGCGACCCGGGAGGTGGTAATGAGCAGTTCTTC. Amino acid sequence: CASSDPGGGNEQFF.

This clonotype showed up many times. The chain uses TRBV4-3 and TRBJ1-3; D is perhaps TRBD1 (6 bases). The CDR3 sequence is 17 residues long. Germline loops: CDR1 LGHNA, CDR2 YSLEER. Trimming took off 0 bases at V and 1 base at J, with 13 bases between the two ends. This CDR3 is CASSQEQDGQSGNTIYF. CDR3 in DNA: TGCGCCAGCAGCCAAGAACAGGACGGACAGTCTGGAAACACCATATATTTT.

This sequence joins TRBV5-6 and TRBJ2-5; the D is unclear. The V gene's germline CDR1 is SGHDT and CDR2 YYEEEE. The CDR3 has 13 residues. V lost 4 bases to trimming and J lost 4 bases, with 11 bases between them. The CDR3 DNA reads as TGTGCCAGCAGCCCTACATGGGGAGAGACCCAGTACTTC. This encodes CASSPTWGETQYF.

This clonotype was observed a handful of times. The chain recombines TRBV6-5 with TRBJ1-1; D is perhaps TRBD1 (5 bases). CDR3 size: 14 residues. Germline V gene sequence: CDR1 MNHEY, CDR2 SVGAGI. The V and J ends lost 0 bases and 5 bases respectively, with 10 bases between them. This CDR3 is CASSYSGAETEAFF. CDR3 sequence (DNA): TGTGCCAGCAGTTACTCAGGGGCGGAGACTGAAGCTTTCTTT.

The chain is built from TRBV9 and TRBJ1-6, with a possible D match to TRBD1 (5 bases). Germline loops: CDR1 SGDLS, CDR2 YYNGEE. CDR3 length: 15 amino acids. The ends were cut back, 4 bases at V and 5 bases at J, with 13 bases in the middle. The DNA of the CDR3 is TGTGCCAGCAGCCCGGGGGACTTTGATAATTCACCCCTCCACTTT. Protein product: CASSPGDFDNSPLHF.

In nucleotides, the CDR3 is TGTGCCAGCAGTGGTCAGGGTGGTGGCTACACCTTC. The encoded protein is CASSGQGGGYTF. The chain links TRBV2 to TRBJ1-2; TRBD1 might be the D (5 bases). V lost 4 bases to trimming and J lost 7 bases, with 10 bases between them. The CDR3 runs to 12 residues. Germline loops: CDR1 SNHLY, CDR2 FYNNEI. The full variable domain, rest sourced from reference TRBV2 and TRBJ1-2, is EPEVTQTPSHQVTQMGQEVILRCVPISNHLYFYWYRQILGQKVEFLVSFYNNEISEKSEIFDDQFSVERPDGSNFTLKIRSTKLEDSAMYFCASSGQGGGYTFGSGTRLTVV.

This clonotype was seen more than once but under ten times. The chain has TRBV7-6 and TRBJ2-2, with D tentatively TRBD2 (6 bases). The CDR3 runs 16 residues. V was trimmed by 1 base and J by 4 bases, leaving 13 bases between them. The V gene's germline CDR1 is SGHVS and CDR2 FNYEAQ. In nucleotides, the CDR3 is TGTGCCAGCAGCTTAGGAAGGTTCGGGGGCACCGGGGAGCTGTTTTTT. Translating it yields CASSLGRFGGTGELFF.

There are a few counts of this clonotype. The genes are TRBV7-2 and TRBJ2-5, with unresolved D. The CDR3 consists of 12 residues. Deletions cut 5 bases from V and 7 bases from J, with 11 bases between. CDR1 SGHTA and CDR2 FQGNSA come from the germline V gene. CDR3: CASSPLWSTQYF. Here the CDR3 DNA reads TGTGCCAGCAGCCCACTTTGGTCGACCCAGTACTTC.

In its sample, this clonotype was seen many times. CDR3 nucleotide sequence: TGCGCCAGCAGCTCACAGGGTTATCGGACTGAAGCTTTCTTT. It is translated as CASSSQGYRTEAFF. V usage is TRBV5-1 and J usage is TRBJ1-1; possibly TRBD1 for D (6 bases). Germline V CDR1 and CDR2: SGHRS, YFSETQ. The CDR3 is 14 residues long. Trimming removed 3 bases from V and 5 bases from J, with 14 bases in between.

The chain links TRBV20-1 to TRBJ1-2; 7 nucleotides match TRBD1. CDR3 length: 14 amino acids. Germline V CDR1 and CDR2: DFQATT, SNEGSKA (reference sequence). Germline trimming cut 5 bases from V and 5 bases from J; bases unmatched to any gene: 11. In DNA, the CDR3 is TGCAGTGCTGAAAACAGGGGTTCGGGGTATGGCTACACCTTC. Protein: CSAENRGSGYGYTF.

This clonotype turned up a few times. The chain links TRBV29-1 to TRBJ2-5; TRBD1 might be the D (8 bases). Trimming took off 1 base at V and 0 bases at J, with 18 bases between the two ends. There are 17 residues in the CDR3. Germline lookup yields CDR1 SQVTM and CDR2 ANQGSEA. The CDR3 coding sequence is TGCAGCGTTGAAGCACAGGGGGGGGGAACGTACCAAGAGACCCAGTACTTC. It specifies CSVEAQGGGTYQETQYF.

The V gene is TRBV20-1, the J gene TRBJ2-5; D not certain. The CDR3 is 12 residues long. The germline V and J ends were trimmed by 6 bases and 2 bases, with 10 bases remaining between them. Germline V gives CDR1 DFQATT, CDR2 SNEGSKA (reference sequence). The CDR3 DNA sequence: TGCAGTGCCCCGAAAGTACAAGAGACCCAGTACTTC. This codes for CSAPKVQETQYF.

There are a few counts of this clonotype. The chain carries TRBV12-3 or TRBV12-4 and TRBJ2-3; D not resolved. Trimming cost V 5 bases and J 6 bases, with 12 bases left between them. The CDR3 has 13 residues. The CDR3 nucleotides are TGTGCCAGCAGTCCACAGATCATCGATACGCAGTATTTT. Its protein product is CASSPQIIDTQYF.

The table lists this clonotype with a few counts. The chain couples TRBV11-2 to TRBJ2-7; D ambiguous. Looked up from germline, CDR1 is SGHAT and CDR2 is FQNNGV. The CDR3 is made up of 14 amino acids. V lost 5 bases and J 2 bases, leaving 13 bases between the germline ends. The CDR3 bases are TGTGCCAGCAGCCCTGACCCTGTCCCCTACGAGCAGTACGTC. It translates to CASSPDPVPYEQYV.